These T cell receptor beta chains were read from a single sample in a study of CD8+CD57+ T cells in acquired aplastic anemia. From the reads, TCRdb called clonotypes with MiXCR, one entry per CDR3 protein. Found here are roughly 240,000 distinct CDR3 sequences, approximately 45% of them singletons; the top ten hold under 9%. The specimen sequenced was sorted CD4+, CD8+, or CD8+CD57+ T cells (not recorded which) from PBMCs. The receptor source for this set is a human donor with aplastic anemia. The CDR3 runs from the conserved cysteine through the conserved F or W. Fields, in order: V gene, J gene, D gene, clone size, CDR3 DNA, CDR3 protein. D genes are given only for firm matches. For some rows the clone size is stated as once, few or many, or as a class when expanded; others skip it.

>TRBV5-1|TRBJ1-1|-|-
TGCGCCAGCAGCTTGGATGGGGCTTGGAACACTGAAGCTTTCTTT
CASSLDGAWNTEAFF
>TRBV15|TRBJ2-7|TRBD1|-
TGTGCCACCAGCAGGGGACAGGGGGCCTCCTACGAGCAGTACTTC
CATSRGQGASYEQYF
>TRBV20-1|TRBJ2-2|TRBD2|many
TGCAGTGCCACGGGGACTAGCGGGGGGGTTTCGAACACCGGGGAGCTGTTTTTT
CSATGTSGGVSNTGELFF
>TRBV14|TRBJ2-5|TRBD1|-
TGTGCCAGCAGCCCCCTTGACAGGGGAAGGGAGACCCAGTACTTC
CASSPLDRGRETQYF
>TRBV6-5|TRBJ2-1|-|-
TGTGCCAGCAGTTACTCTATTTCGCTTAATGAGCAGTTCTTC
CASSYSISLNEQFF
>TRBV6-6|TRBJ1-5|TRBD1|-
TGTGCCAGCAGTTGGGACAGCTATAGCAATCAGCCCCAGCATTTT
CASSWDSYSNQPQHF
>TRBV6-1|TRBJ1-5|-|many
TGTGCCAGCAGTGAAGGGACAGAGAATCAGCCCCAGCATTTT
CASSEGTENQPQHF
>TRBV10-3|TRBJ2-7|-|-
TGTGCCATCAGTGAGCCGCGCGGCTACGAGCAGTACTTC
CAISEPRGYEQYF
>TRBV4-2|TRBJ2-5|TRBD2|-
TGTGCCAGCAGCCAAGATCGTAGCGGGGGGCAGGAGACCCAGTACTTC
CASSQDRSGGQETQYF
>TRBV3-1|TRBJ2-3|-|few
TGTGCCAGCAGCCAATTTGTATTCGTCACAGATACGCAGTATTTT
CASSQFVFVTDTQYF
>TRBV10-3|TRBJ2-3|-|many
TGTGCCATCAGTGAGTCGGTACAGGGCACAGATACGCAGTATTTT
CAISESVQGTDTQYF
>TRBV20-1|TRBJ2-7|TRBD2|-
TGCAGTGCTAGAGCCTCGCGGGGGGGGTTTTCCTACGAGCAGTACTTC
CSARASRGGFSYEQYF
>TRBV20-1|TRBJ1-5|-|many
TGCAGTGCTGAGATTTTTCAGCCCCAGCATTTT
CSAEIFQPQHF
>TRBV12-3/TRBV12-4|TRBJ1-1|-|many
TGTGCCAGCAGTTTATTAGGGGCCAACACTGAAGCTTTCTTT
CASSLLGANTEAFF
>TRBV4-1|TRBJ1-4|-|once
TGCGCCAGCAGCCAATTATCACGGGCGGATGAAAAACTGTTTTTT
CASSQLSRADEKLFF
>TRBV15|TRBJ1-5|-|many
TGTGCCACCAGCAGCACTACAGGTATCAATCAGCCCCAGCATTTT
CATSSTTGINQPQHF
>TRBV10-3|TRBJ1-1|-|many
TGTGCCATCAGTGAGGGTCGACCTAGGCAGACGAAGAACACTGAAGCTTTCTTT
CAISEGRPRQTKNTEAFF
>TRBV19|TRBJ2-6|-|-
TGTGCCAGTAGTATGGGGGACTCTGGGGCCAACGTCCTGACTTTC
CASSMGDSGANVLTF
>TRBV7-9|TRBJ2-3|TRBD1|-
TGTGCCAGCAGCGTTACCGGGACAGCGAACACAGATACGCAGTATTTT
CASSVTGTANTDTQYF
>TRBV14|TRBJ1-3|TRBD1|-
TGTGCCAGCAGCCCCCGAAGGACAGGGGGCGACGGAAACACCATATATTTT
CASSPRRTGGDGNTIYF
>TRBV6-6|TRBJ2-5|-|-
TGTGCCAGCAGTTACACACCAGGGCGCGAGACCCAGTACTTC
CASSYTPGRETQYF
>TRBV7-3|TRBJ1-1|-|-
TGTGCCAGCAGCCCAATCGACACTGAAGCTTTCTTT
CASSPIDTEAFF
>TRBV20-1|TRBJ1-1|-|many
TGCAGTGCTAGAGGGGGTACTGAAGCTTTCTTT
CSARGGTEAFF
>TRBV28|TRBJ1-2|-|-
TGTGCCAGCAGTTCTGTGACAGAGACCCCTAACTATGGCTACACCTTC
CASSSVTETPNYGYTF
>TRBV18|TRBJ1-1|TRBD1|once
TGTGCCAGCTCACCCGTAGGACAGGCGGACACTGAAGCTTTCTTT
CASSPVGQADTEAFF
>TRBV29-1|TRBJ1-1|-|-
TGCAGCGTTGCCCGGAACACTGAAGCTTTCTTT
CSVARNTEAFF
>TRBV24-1|TRBJ1-2|TRBD1|once
TGTGCCACCAGTGACTCAACAGGGGCCTCTGATATGAGTGGCTACACCTTC
CATSDSTGASDMSGYTF
>TRBV6-5|TRBJ2-7|-|many
TGTGCCAGCAGTTACTCTGGGGTAGCCTACGAGCAGTACTTC
CASSYSGVAYEQYF
>TRBV24-1|TRBJ2-1|-|-
TGTGCCACCAGTGATAGCGTCAGTGAGCAGTTCTTC
CATSDSVSEQFF
>TRBV24-1|TRBJ2-7|-|-
TGTGCCACCAGTGAAAACAGGGCCCCCTCCTACGAGCAGTACTTC
CATSENRAPSYEQYF
>TRBV20-1|TRBJ2-3|TRBD1|-
TGCAGTGCTAGGGACAGGGACTCCTTCACAGATACGCAGTATTTT
CSARDRDSFTDTQYF
>TRBV29-1|TRBJ1-2|TRBD1|-
TGCAGCGTTGAAGACCAGGGGGCGCGGGGCTACACCTTC
CSVEDQGARGYTF
>TRBV15|TRBJ2-5|TRBD1|-
TGTGCCACCAGCAATGGGGCAGGGGGCTTGAAGACCCAGTACTTC
CATSNGAGGLKTQYF
>TRBV20-1|TRBJ1-1|TRBD1|-
TGCAGTGCTAGACAGACAGGGAGGATAAAGTCGGAAGCTTTCTTT
CSARQTGRIKSEAFF
>TRBV10-1|TRBJ2-1|-|many
TGCGCCAGCAGGGACACCCTCTACAATGAGCAGTTCTTC
CASRDTLYNEQFF
>TRBV20-1|TRBJ2-1|-|many
TGCAGTGCTAGAAAAGGGGAGTCCTCCTACAATGAGCAGTTCTTC
CSARKGESSYNEQFF
>TRBV11-2|TRBJ2-1|TRBD2|many
TGTGCCAGCAGCTTTAGGAGCGGGGGCCCGGAGCAGTTCTTC
CASSFRSGGPEQFF
>TRBV10-3|TRBJ2-1|TRBD2|few
TGTGCCATCAGTGTAACTAGCGGGCGTTACAATGAGCAGTTCTTC
CAISVTSGRYNEQFF
>TRBV2|TRBJ2-4|-|-
TGTGCCAGCAGTGGGTGGGGGGCGCAAGACAAAAACATTCAGTACTTC
CASSGWGAQDKNIQYF
>TRBV2|TRBJ1-1|-|many
TGTGCCAGCAGTGAAGCACAGCGACGATGGGGAACTGAAGCTTTCTTT
CASSEAQRRWGTEAFF
>TRBV4-1|TRBJ2-7|TRBD1|many
TGCGCCAGCAGCCAAGACTTGGGACAGGGTTGGGACGAGCAGTACTTC
CASSQDLGQGWDEQYF
>TRBV19|TRBJ2-1|-|-
TGTGCCAGTAGTATAGGACTACTGACCGCTGAGCAGTTCTTC
CASSIGLLTAEQFF
>TRBV29-1|TRBJ1-2|-|many
TGCAGCGTTGTTCGTCTAGGTGACTATGGCTACACCTTC
CSVVRLGDYGYTF
>TRBV25-1|TRBJ2-7|TRBD1|-
TGTGCCAGCAGCTTGACAGGGGCCGGAGTAGCCGAGCAGTACTTC
CASSLTGAGVAEQYF
>TRBV10-3|TRBJ1-1|TRBD1|once
TGTGCCATCCGGGCAGGGGGCATGGACACTGAAGCTTTCTTT
CAIRAGGMDTEAFF
>TRBV27|TRBJ2-2|-|-
TGTGCCAGCAGTTTCGGGACTTCGAACACCGGGGAGCTGTTTTTT
CASSFGTSNTGELFF
>TRBV10-3|TRBJ1-1|TRBD1|many
TGTGCCATCAGGACTGGACAGGGTGGGACTGAAGCTTTCTTT
CAIRTGQGGTEAFF
>TRBV29-1|TRBJ2-1|TRBD2|-
TGCAGCGTCCCCCACCGGACTAGCTCCTACAATGAGCAGTTCTTC
CSVPHRTSSYNEQFF
>TRBV6-4|TRBJ2-3|TRBD2|many
TGTGCCAGCAGTGACGTGGCGGGGGGCGCAGATACGCAGTATTTT
CASSDVAGGADTQYF
>TRBV27|TRBJ1-1|-|many
TGTGCCAGCTACGGTATGAGTGCTTTCTTT
CASYGMSAFF
>TRBV7-9|TRBJ2-7|TRBD1|many
TGTGCCAGCAGCTTAGGATCAGGGGGAGAGCAGTACTTC
CASSLGSGGEQYF
>TRBV5-1|TRBJ2-1|-|many
TGCGCCAGCACTATGACAGATGAGCAGTTCTTC
CASTMTDEQFF
>TRBV7-7|TRBJ2-5|-|-
TGTGCTAGCAGCTTACGCGGGGCAGAGACCCAGTACTTC
CASSLRGAETQYF
>TRBV6-6|TRBJ2-7|-|many
TGTGCCAGCCAGGGGTACGAGCAGTACTTC
CASQGYEQYF
>TRBV20-1|TRBJ2-3|-|many
TGCAGTGCTAGAGATCATGAGTCGTGGGCAGATACGCAGTATTTT
CSARDHESWADTQYF
>TRBV15|TRBJ1-5|TRBD1|-
TGTGCCACCAGCAGGGGACAGGGGGGCAATAGCAATCAGCCCCAGCATTTT
CATSRGQGGNSNQPQHF
>TRBV7-2|TRBJ1-2|-|many
TGTGCCAGCAGCTTCCTAGGGGACTATGGCTACACCTTC
CASSFLGDYGYTF
>TRBV24-1|TRBJ2-1|TRBD1|many
TGTGCCACCAGTGATTTATCCCAGGACAGGGGTGAGGTTGAGCAGTTCTTC
CATSDLSQDRGEVEQFF
>TRBV6-5|TRBJ2-7|-|-
TGTGCCAGCAGTGAAGGGGGATCCTACGAGCAGTACTTC
CASSEGGSYEQYF